This paragraph reports one T cell receptor beta chain. cDNA molecules, individually, were tagged with unique molecular identifiers. Using its own MiXCR run on the 5' RACE reads, TCRdb lists one record per CDR3 protein. Among approximately 80,000 distinct CDR3 sequences listed, 11% were seen once. The sample belongs to a study of early T cells in non-severe SARS-CoV-2 infection. The sequence was obtained from an adult who was a healthcare worker with PCR-confirmed SARS-CoV-2 infection or an uninfected control (not recorded which). The input for sequencing was whole blood, taken at baseline.

CDR3 residues: CASSSAHMNTEAFF. The DNA for the CDR3 is TGTGCCAGCAGTTCTGCCCACATGAACACTGAAGCTTTCTTT. The V call is TRBV2, the J call TRBJ1-1; the D is unclear. CDR3 length equals 14 residues. Germline CDR1 is SNHLY and CDR2 is FYNNEI. The germline V and J ends were trimmed by 5 bases and 0 bases, with 10 bases remaining between them.